The clone carrying this T cell receptor (beta chain) was recorded a few times. Antigen: not known. Time point meaning: healthy volunteer bleed at 6 weeks. Unfractionated whole blood was the source of the extracted total RNA. In the library, unique molecular identifiers were attached to individual cDNA molecules. The authors' processing: A typical sample had roughly 96,000 TCRs, with roughly 20,000 to 700,000 overall. Each CDR3 protein gets one entry after TCRdb re-called the RACE reads with MiXCR. The V and J calls follow TCRdb's processing rather than the paper's. This sample carries under 45,000 distinct CDR3 sequences, roughly 5.5% of them seen once, and the ten largest clones take roughly 13%. Germline loops: CDR1 DFQATT, CDR2 SNEGSKA (reference sequence). Trimming took 5 bases from V and 0 from J, leaving 16 bases between them. The CDR3 is 15 amino acids. This sample stems from a study of human T cells and chemical hapten exposure. General study points: TCRs exceeding a frequency of 1 in 1000 stayed unchanged under DPC sensitization.

Material: whole blood. The chain employs TRBV20-1 and TRBJ1-1, with D uncertain. The clonotype was recovered from a human donor in good health. Some clones in this sample may be carry-over from other donors' samples. The CDR3, as DNA: TGCAGTGCTGGAACACAAATCGGCATGAACACTGAAGCTTTCTTT. Its protein is CSAGTQIGMNTEAFF.